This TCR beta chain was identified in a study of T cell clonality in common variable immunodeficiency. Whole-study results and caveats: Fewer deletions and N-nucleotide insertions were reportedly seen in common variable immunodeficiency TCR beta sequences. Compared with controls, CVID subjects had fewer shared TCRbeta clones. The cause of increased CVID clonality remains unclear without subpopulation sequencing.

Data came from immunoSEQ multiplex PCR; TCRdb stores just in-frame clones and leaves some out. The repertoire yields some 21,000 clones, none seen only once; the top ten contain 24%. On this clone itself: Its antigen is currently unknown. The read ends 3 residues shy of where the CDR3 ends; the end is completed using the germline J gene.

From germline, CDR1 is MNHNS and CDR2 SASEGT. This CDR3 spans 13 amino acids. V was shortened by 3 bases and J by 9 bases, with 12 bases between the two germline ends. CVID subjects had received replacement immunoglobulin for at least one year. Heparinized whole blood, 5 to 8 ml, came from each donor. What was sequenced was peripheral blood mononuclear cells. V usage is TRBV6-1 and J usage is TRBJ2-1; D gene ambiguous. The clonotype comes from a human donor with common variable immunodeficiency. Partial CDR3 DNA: TGTGCCAGCAGTGACAAGGGCTGGGCTGAG. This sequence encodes CASSDKGWAE. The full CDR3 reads CASSDKGWAEQFF.